This T cell receptor (beta chain) was documented in a study of a mutant IDH1 vaccine in newly diagnosed glioma. For the study at large: Investigators started vaccination 4-6 weeks after radiotherapy alone, or with temozolomide cycles. Antecedent treatment encompassed radiotherapy, temozolomide, or their combination; the majority received both. Treated individuals were approximately 62% male and about 38% female, averaging 40.4 years of age.

Deletions cut 5 bases from V and 7 bases from J, with 15 bases between. The CDR3 is made up of 12 amino acids. Germline assignment: CDR1 GTSNPN and CDR2 SVGIG (reference sequence). As for this clone: Its specificity is unknown.

Study-wide results and caveats: There seemed to be no relation between pseudoprogression and changes in top peripheral T cell clonotypes.

Sequencing used immunoSEQ multiplex PCR; TCRdb keeps in-frame clones, though not all of them. The sample includes tens of thousands of clones, 75% to 85% seen only once; the top ten take roughly a quarter. The time point is: week 11, during vaccination. Doses of 300 ug of mutant IDH1 20-mer peptide were given with topical imiquimod. The origin of this receptor is a man aged 30 to 45 with glioma. The material sequenced was PBMCs, taken from a glioma patient whose treatment included an IDH1 peptide vaccine. V and J are TRBV30 and TRBJ2-7, with D unresolved. The CDR3 is CAWGRETREQYF. CDR3 coding DNA: TGTGCCTGGGGTAGGGAAACTCGGGAGCAGTACTTC.